This T cell receptor (beta chain) appears in the sequencing data of a study of blood T cell repertoires in COVID-19. Study-wide context: PBMCs, B-cell-depleted T cells, or T cells were the source of the cDNA or gDNA that made up the material.

Germline CDR1 reads LNHDA; CDR2 reads SQIVND (reference sequence). The CDR3 length is 14 residues. V gave up 4 bases and J gave up 1 base, with 8 bases separating them. Original analysis: Scientists estimated how many nucleated cells there were by amplifying reference gene primers. Produced via immunoSEQ multiplex PCR; TCRdb's table is partial and in-frame only. V, J and clone size were drawn from that table, and D and trimming were deduced from the DNA. The sample includes some 250,000 clones, roughly 80% of them seen just once. The receptor was isolated from a woman older than 75 with acute or convalescent COVID-19. Sequenced material: peripheral blood. J is TRBJ1-5 and V is TRBV19; D ambiguous. DNA for the CDR3: TGTGCCAGTAGTAGACGGGAAAGCAATCAGCCCCAGCATTTT. Its protein product is CASSRRESNQPQHF. The complete variable domain, with remaining parts taken from reference TRBV19 and TRBJ1-5, reads DGGITQSPKYLFRKEGQNVTLSCEQNLNHDAMYWYRQDPGQGLRLIYYSQIVNDFQKGDIAEGYSVSREKKESFPLTVTSAQKNPTAFYLCASSRRESNQPQHFGDGTRLSIL.